The T cell receptor beta chain described here comes from a study of identical twins. TCRdb ran MiXCR on the 5' RACE reads and lists one entry per CDR3 protein. The repertoire holds 350,000 or so distinct CDR3 sequences, with 7% to 9.5% as singletons. There were only healthy Caucasians among the donors. The V end was cut by 5 bases, the J end by 4 bases, with 14 bases between. This CDR3 spans 14 amino acids. The sequence derives from a woman between 50 and 59 years old in good health. This rearrangement joins TRBV12-3 or TRBV12-4 to TRBJ1-2; D ambiguous. Sample: naive T cells sorted from blood. DNA of the CDR3: TGTGCCAGCAGTCCCCATCAAATATCCTATGGCTACACCTTC. This encodes CASSPHQISYGYTF.